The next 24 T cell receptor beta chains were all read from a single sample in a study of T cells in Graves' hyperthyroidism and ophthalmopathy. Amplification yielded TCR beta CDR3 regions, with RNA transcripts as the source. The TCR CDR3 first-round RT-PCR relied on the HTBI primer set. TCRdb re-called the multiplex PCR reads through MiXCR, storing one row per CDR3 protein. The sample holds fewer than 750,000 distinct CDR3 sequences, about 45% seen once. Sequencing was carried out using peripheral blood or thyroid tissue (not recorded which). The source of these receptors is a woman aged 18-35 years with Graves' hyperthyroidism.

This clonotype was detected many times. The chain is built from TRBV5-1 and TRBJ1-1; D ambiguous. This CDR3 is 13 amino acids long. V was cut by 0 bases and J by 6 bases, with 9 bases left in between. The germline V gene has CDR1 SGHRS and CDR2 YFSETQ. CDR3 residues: CASSLGGRAEAFF. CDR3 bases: TGCGCCAGCAGCTTGGGGGGTCGAGCTGAAGCTTTCTTT.

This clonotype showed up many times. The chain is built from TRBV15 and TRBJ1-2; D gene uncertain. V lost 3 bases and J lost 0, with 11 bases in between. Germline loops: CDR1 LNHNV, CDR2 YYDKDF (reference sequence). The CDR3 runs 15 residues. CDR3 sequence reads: CATSSKQNSNYGYTF. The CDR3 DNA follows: TGTGCCACCAGCAGTAAACAGAATTCTAACTATGGCTACACCTTC.

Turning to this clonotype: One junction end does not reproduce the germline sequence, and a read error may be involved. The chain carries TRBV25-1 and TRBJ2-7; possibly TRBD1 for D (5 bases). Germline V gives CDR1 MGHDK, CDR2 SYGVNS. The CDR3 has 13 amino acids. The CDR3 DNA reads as TGTGCCAGCCGTCAGGGTATGTACTACAAGCAGTACTTC. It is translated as CASRQGMYYKQYF.

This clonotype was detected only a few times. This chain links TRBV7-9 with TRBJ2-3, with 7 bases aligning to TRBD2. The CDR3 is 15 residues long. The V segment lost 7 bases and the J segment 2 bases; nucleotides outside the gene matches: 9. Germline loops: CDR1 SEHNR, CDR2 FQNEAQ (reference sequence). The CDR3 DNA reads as TGTGCCAGCATAAACCCACTAGCGTCCACAGATACGCAGTATTTT. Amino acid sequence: CASINPLASTDTQYF.

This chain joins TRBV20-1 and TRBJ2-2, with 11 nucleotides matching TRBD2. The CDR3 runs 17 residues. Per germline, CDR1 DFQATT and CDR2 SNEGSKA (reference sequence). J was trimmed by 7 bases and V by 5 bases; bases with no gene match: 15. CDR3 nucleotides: TGCAGTGCTGAAACACCGGGACTAGCGGAGGGGGGCGGGGAGCTGTTTTTT. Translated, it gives CSAETPGLAEGGGELFF.

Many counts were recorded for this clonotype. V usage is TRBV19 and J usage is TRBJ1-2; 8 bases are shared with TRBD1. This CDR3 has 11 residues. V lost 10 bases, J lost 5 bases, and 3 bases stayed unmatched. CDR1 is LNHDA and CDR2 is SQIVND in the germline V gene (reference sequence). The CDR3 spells CATRTGYGYTF. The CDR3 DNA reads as TGTGCCACCAGGACAGGGTATGGCTACACCTTC. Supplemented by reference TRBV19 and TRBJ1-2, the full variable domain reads DGGITQSPKYLFRKEGQNVTLSCEQNLNHDAMYWYRQDPGQGLRLIYYSQIVNDFQKGDIAEGYSVSREKKESFPLTVTSAQKNPTAFYLCATRTGYGYTFGSGTRLTVV.

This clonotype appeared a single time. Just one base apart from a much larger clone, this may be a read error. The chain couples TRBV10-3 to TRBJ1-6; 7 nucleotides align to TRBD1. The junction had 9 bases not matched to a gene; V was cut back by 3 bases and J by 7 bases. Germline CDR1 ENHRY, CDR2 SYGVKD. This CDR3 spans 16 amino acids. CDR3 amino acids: CAISDPGGTANSPLHF. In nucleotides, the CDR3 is TGTGCCATCAGTGACCCCGGGGGGACAGCCAATTCACCCCTCCACTTT.

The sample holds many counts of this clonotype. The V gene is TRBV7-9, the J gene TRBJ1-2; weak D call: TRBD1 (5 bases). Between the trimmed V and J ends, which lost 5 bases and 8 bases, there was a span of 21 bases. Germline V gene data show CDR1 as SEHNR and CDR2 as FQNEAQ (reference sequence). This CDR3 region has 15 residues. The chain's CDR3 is CASSGTEEVFGGYTF. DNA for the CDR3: TGTGCCAGCAGCGGGACGGAGGAGGTTTTCGGGGGCTACACCTTC.

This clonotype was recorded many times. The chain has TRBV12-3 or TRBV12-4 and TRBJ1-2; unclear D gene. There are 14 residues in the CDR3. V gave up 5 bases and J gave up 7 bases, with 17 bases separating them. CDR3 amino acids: CASSPDPLLGGYTF. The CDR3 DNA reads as TGTGCCAGCAGTCCGGACCCACTTCTGGGTGGCTACACCTTC.

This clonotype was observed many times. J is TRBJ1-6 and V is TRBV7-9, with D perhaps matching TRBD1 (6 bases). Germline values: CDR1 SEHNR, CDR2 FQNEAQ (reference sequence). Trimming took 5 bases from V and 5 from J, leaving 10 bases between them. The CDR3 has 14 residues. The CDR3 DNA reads TGTGCCAGCAGCAGGGACACCCATAATTCACCCCTCCACTTT. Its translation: CASSRDTHNSPLHF.

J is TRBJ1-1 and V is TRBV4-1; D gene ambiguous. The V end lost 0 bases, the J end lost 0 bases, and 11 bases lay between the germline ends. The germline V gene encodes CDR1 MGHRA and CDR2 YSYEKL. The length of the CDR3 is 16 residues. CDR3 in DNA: TGCGCCAGCAGCCAAGATCCCAACACCGTGAACACTGAAGCTTTCTTT. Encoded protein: CASSQDPNTVNTEAFF.

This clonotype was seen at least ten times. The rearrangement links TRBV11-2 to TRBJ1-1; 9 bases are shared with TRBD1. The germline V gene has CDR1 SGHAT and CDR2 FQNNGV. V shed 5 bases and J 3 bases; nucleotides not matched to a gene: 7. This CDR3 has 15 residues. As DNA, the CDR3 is TGTGCCAGCAGCCTGACCGGGACAGGGCACACTGAAGCTTTCTTT. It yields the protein CASSLTGTGHTEAFF.

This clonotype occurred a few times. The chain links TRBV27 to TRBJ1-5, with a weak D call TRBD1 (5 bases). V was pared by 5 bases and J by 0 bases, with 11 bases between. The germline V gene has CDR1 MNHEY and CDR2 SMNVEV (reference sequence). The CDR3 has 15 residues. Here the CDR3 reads CASSNGGYSNQPQHF. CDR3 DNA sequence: TGTGCCAGCAGTAACGGGGGGTATAGCAATCAGCCCCAGCATTTT.

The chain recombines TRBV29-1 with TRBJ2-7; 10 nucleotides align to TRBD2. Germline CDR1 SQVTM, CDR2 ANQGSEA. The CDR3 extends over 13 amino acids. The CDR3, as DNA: TGCAGTTTGGAACTAGCGGGATCCTACGAGCAGTACTTC. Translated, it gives CSLELAGSYEQYF.

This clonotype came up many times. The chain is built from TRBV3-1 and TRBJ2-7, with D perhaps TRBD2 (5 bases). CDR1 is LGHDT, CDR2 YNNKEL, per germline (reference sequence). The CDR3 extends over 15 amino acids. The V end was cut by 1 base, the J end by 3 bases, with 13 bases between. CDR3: CASSQGWSSSYEQYF. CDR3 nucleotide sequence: TGTGCCAGCAGCCAAGGCTGGTCTAGCAGCTACGAGCAGTACTTC.

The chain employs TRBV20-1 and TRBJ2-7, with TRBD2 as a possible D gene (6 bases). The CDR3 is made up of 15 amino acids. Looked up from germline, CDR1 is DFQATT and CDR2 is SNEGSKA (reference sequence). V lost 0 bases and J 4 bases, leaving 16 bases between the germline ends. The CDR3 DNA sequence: TGCAGTGCTAGAGAGGTAAGCCTGGGGAGGTACGAGCAGTACTTC. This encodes CSAREVSLGRYEQYF.

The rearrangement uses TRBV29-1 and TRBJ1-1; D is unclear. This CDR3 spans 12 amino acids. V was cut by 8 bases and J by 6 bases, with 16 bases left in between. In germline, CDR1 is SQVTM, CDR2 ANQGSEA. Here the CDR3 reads CSPGAGRPEAFF. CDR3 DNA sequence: TGCAGCCCAGGAGCCGGGAGGCCTGAAGCTTTCTTT.

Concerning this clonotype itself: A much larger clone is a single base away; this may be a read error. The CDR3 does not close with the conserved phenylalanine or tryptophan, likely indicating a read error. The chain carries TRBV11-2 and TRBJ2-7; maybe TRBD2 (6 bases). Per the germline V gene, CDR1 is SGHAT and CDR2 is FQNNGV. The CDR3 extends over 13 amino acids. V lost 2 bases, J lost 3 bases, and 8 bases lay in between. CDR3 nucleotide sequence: TGTGCCAGCAGCTTATGGGACTTCTACGAGCAGTACCTC. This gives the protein CASSLWDFYEQYL.

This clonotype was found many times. In DNA form, the CDR3 reads TGCGCCAGCAGTAGAACAGGGAGAGTAACTGAAGCTTTCTTT. Residues: CASSRTGRVTEAFF. V is TRBV10-2 and J is TRBJ1-1; perhaps TRBD1 as D (6 bases). Deletions cut 5 bases from V and 5 bases from J, with 15 bases between. Germline-derived CDR1 and CDR2 are WSHSY and SAAADI. This CDR3 region has 14 residues.

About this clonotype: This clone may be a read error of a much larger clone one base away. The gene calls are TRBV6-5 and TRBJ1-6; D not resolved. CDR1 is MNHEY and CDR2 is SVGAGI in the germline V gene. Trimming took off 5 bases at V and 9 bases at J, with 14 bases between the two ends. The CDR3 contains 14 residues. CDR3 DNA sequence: TGTGCCAGCAGTCACATCCGGAACCGTTCACCCCTCCACTTT. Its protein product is CASSHIRNRSPLHF.

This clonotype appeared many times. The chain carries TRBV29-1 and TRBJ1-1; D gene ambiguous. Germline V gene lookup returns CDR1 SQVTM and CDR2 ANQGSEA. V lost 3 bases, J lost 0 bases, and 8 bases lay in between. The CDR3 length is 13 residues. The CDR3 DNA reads TGCAGCGTTGATTCCAGTTTGAACACTGAAGCTTTCTTT. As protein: CSVDSSLNTEAFF.

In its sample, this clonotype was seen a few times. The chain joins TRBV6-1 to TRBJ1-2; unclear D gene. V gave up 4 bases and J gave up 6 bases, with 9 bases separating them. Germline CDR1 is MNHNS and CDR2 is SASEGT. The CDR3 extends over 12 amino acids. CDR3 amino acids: CASSVKGHGYTF. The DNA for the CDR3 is TGTGCCAGCAGTGTGAAGGGCCATGGCTACACCTTC.

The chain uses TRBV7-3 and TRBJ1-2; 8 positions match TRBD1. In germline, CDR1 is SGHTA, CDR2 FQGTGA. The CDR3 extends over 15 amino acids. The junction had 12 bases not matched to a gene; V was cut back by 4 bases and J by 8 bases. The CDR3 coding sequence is TGTGCCAGCAGCTCGAACACTGGCAGGGGGCGAGGCTACACCTTC. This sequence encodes CASSSNTGRGRGYTF. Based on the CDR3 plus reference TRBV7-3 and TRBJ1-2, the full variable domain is GAGVSQTPSNKVTEKGKYVELRCDPISGHTALYWYRQSLGQGPEFLIYFQGTGAADDSGLPNDRFFAVRPEGSVSTLKIQRTERGDSAVYLCASSSNTGRGRGYTFGSGTRLTVV.

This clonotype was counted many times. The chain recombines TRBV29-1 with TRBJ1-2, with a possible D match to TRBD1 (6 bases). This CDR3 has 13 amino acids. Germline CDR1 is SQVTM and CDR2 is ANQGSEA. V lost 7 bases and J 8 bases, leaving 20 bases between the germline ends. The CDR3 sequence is CSATDRLLWGYTF. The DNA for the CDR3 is TGCAGCGCCACCGACAGGCTACTATGGGGCTACACCTTC.